The 24 T cell receptor beta chains listed next were all sequenced from one sample in a study of blood T cells in healthy people across ages. Then a second PCR, running about 6 to 11 cycles, was carried out with a sample-barcoded 5' primer and a J-beta primer mix. Via MiXCR, TCRdb re-called the 5' RACE reads, giving one row per CDR3 protein. Here the sample spans some 940,000 distinct CDR3 sequences, about 29% being singletons. A further study also used this sample, focusing on T cells of mothers and their children.

The sequencing sample was made of blood. The receptor source for this set is a woman between 35 and 50 years old in good health.

This clonotype was detected many times. This chain joins TRBV20-1 and TRBJ2-4; D gene uncertain. The J call may be faulty, since TRBJ2-7 better matches the DNA end. Germline CDR1 reads DFQATT; CDR2 reads SNEGSKA (reference sequence). This CDR3 is built from 12 residues. The chain's CDR3 is CSARQGIGEQYF. The CDR3 bases are TGCAGTGCTAGACAAGGGATCGGCGAGCAGTACTTC.

V is TRBV10-3 and J is TRBJ1-6; D might be TRBD1 (6 bases). CDR3 length equals 16 residues. V gave up 0 bases and J gave up 4 bases, with 10 bases separating them. CDR1 and CDR2 from the germline V gene are ENHRY and SYGVKD. CDR3 coding DNA: TGTGCCATCAGTGAGTCGGGGGGGCAGTATAATTCACCCCTCCACTTT. It translates to CAISESGGQYNSPLHF.

The chain links TRBV2 to TRBJ2-7; D gene ambiguous. V lost 4 bases, J lost 0 bases, and 10 bases lay in between. CDR1 is SNHLY and CDR2 is FYNNEI in the germline V gene. The CDR3 loop spans 14 amino acids. In nucleotides, the CDR3 is TGTGCCAGCAGTGTCCGCCGAGACTCCTACGAGCAGTACTTC. It codes for CASSVRRDSYEQYF.

The rearrangement joins TRBV7-9 to TRBJ1-2; TRBD1 agrees at 7 bases. The CDR3 sequence is 14 residues long. CDR1 and CDR2 from the germline V gene are SEHNR and FQNEAQ (reference sequence). J gave up 3 bases and V 2 bases, and 3 bases lay outside the gene matches. Here the CDR3 DNA reads TGTGCCAGCAGCTTAATCACAGGGGACTATGGCTACACCTTC. Protein product: CASSLITGDYGYTF. Variable domain in full (rest from reference TRBV7-9 and TRBJ1-2): DTGVSQNPRHKITKRGQNVTFRCDPISEHNRLYWYRQTLGQGPEFLTYFQNEAQLEKSRLLSDRFSAERPKGSFSTLEIQRTEQGDSAMYLCASSLITGDYGYTFGSGTRLTVV.

The CDR3 DNA reads as TGCGCCAGCAGCCTCGTAACGTTACAGAGCTACACTGAAGCTTTCTTT. This translates into CASSLVTLQSYTEAFF. The chain combines TRBV5-1 with TRBJ1-1; D call uncertain. Germline CDR1 reads SGHRS; CDR2 reads YFSETQ. The V end was cut by 4 bases, the J end by 3 bases, with 19 bases between. This CDR3 is 16 amino acids long.

This clonotype has a handful of counts. This rearrangement joins TRBV5-1 to TRBJ2-1, with 13 nucleotides matching TRBD2. V was clipped by 4 bases and J by 6 bases; unmatched bases: 10. The CDR3 covers 17 residues. Germline V gene data show CDR1 as SGHRS and CDR2 as YFSETQ. The CDR3 DNA follows: TGCGCCAGCAGCAAGACTAGCGGGGGGAAAGCGGGCAATGAGCAGTTCTTC. The encoded protein is CASSKTSGGKAGNEQFF. The variable domain in full, with the rest retrieved from reference TRBV5-1 and TRBJ2-1, is KAGVTQTPRYLIKTRGQQVTLSCSPISGHRSVSWYQQTPGQGLQFLFEYFSETQRNKGNFPGRFSGRQFSNSRSEMNVSTLELGDSALYLCASSKTSGGKAGNEQFFGPGTRLTVL.

The V gene is TRBV20-1, the J gene TRBJ2-1; D perhaps matches TRBD2 (7 bases). This CDR3 is built from 16 residues. V was pared by 3 bases and J by 5 bases, with 20 bases between. Germline loops: CDR1 DFQATT, CDR2 SNEGSKA (reference sequence). Here the CDR3 reads CSASHLGGGFNNEQFF. CDR3 in DNA: TGCAGTGCTAGTCACTTGGGCGGGGGCTTTAACAATGAGCAGTTCTTC.

The V gene is TRBV7-6, the J gene TRBJ1-4; 9 bases are shared with TRBD1. Germline V gene lookup returns CDR1 SGHVS and CDR2 FNYEAQ. The trim removed 5 bases at V and 8 bases at J, leaving 12 bases unmatched. There are 16 residues in the CDR3. The CDR3 reads CASSRVMGQGNEKLFF. The DNA for the CDR3 is TGTGCCAGCAGCCGCGTGATGGGACAGGGTAACGAAAAACTGTTTTTT.

This clonotype was counted many times. The chain joins TRBV6-6 to TRBJ2-7; 11 bases align to TRBD1. The CDR3 extends over 15 amino acids. Germline-derived CDR1 and CDR2 are MNHNY and SVGAGI (reference sequence). V was pared by 2 bases and J by 2 bases, with 2 bases of the junction left unmatched. The CDR3 region is CASSYGQGATYEQYF. DNA for the CDR3: TGTGCCAGCAGTTACGGACAGGGGGCCACCTACGAGCAGTACTTC.

The chain recombines TRBV20-1 with TRBJ2-5; D is tentatively TRBD1 or TRBD2 (5 bases each). The J call may not be correct, given that the DNA end is closer to TRBJ2-7. The CDR3 totals 16 residues. Germline CDR1 reads DFQATT; CDR2 reads SNEGSKA (reference sequence). Here the CDR3 DNA reads TGCAGTGCTAGAGATGGGGGAGAGTTTGGGTCCTACGAGCAGTACTTC. Its translation: CSARDGGEFGSYEQYF.

There are many counts of this clonotype. The chain has TRBV5-1 and TRBJ2-1, with D possibly being TRBD2 (6 bases). Germline CDR1 and CDR2: SGHRS and YFSETQ. This CDR3 has 15 amino acids. V lost 2 bases and J lost 9, with 18 bases in between. DNA of the CDR3: TGCGCCAGCAGCTTAGAGGACTATACTGCTGGTGAGCAGTTCTTC. Its protein is CASSLEDYTAGEQFF.

In the case of this clonotype: One end of the junction is discordant with germline, which a read error may explain. This rearrangement joins TRBV6-5 to TRBJ2-7; D not resolved. CDR1 MNHEY and CDR2 SVGAGI come from the germline V gene. The CDR3 length is 12 residues. The CDR3 is CVSRKGIHEQYF. The CDR3 coding sequence is TGTGTCAGCAGGAAGGGTATCCACGAGCAGTACTTC.

The genes are TRBV7-8 and TRBJ1-1; D is perhaps TRBD1 (6 bases). This CDR3 contains 14 residues. Germline V gene sequence: CDR1 SGHVS, CDR2 FQNEAQ. Trimming shortened V by 5 bases and J by 7 bases, and 17 bases separated the two germline ends. The CDR3 DNA is TGTGCCAGCAGCCCCTTCTGGGGGGCTAGTGAAGCTTTCTTT. Translated: CASSPFWGASEAFF.

The sample holds many counts of this clonotype. This rearrangement joins TRBV10-3 to TRBJ1-2; 9 bases match TRBD1. Germline V gives CDR1 ENHRY, CDR2 SYGVKD. J was trimmed by 6 bases and V by 3 bases; bases with no gene match: 5. The CDR3 spans 14 residues. The CDR3 spells CAISEAGTGNGYTF. In DNA, the CDR3 is TGTGCCATCAGTGAAGCCGGGACAGGGAATGGCTACACCTTC.

The rearrangement joins TRBV6-5 to TRBJ1-4, with 11 bases lining up with TRBD1. The V and J ends lost 6 bases and 5 bases, in that order; junction bases with no gene match: 5. This CDR3 comprises 15 residues. Looked up from germline, CDR1 is MNHEY and CDR2 is SVGAGI. CDR3 region: CASSPDRGRNEKLFF. Here the CDR3 DNA reads TGTGCCAGCAGCCCGGACAGGGGGCGGAATGAAAAACTGTTTTTT.

The gene calls are TRBV4-1 and TRBJ2-7; 8 bases agree with TRBD2. J was trimmed by 0 bases and V by 0 bases; bases with no gene match: 4. CDR3 length equals 16 residues. CDR1 is MGHRA and CDR2 is YSYEKL in the germline V gene. CDR3 coding DNA: TGCGCCAGCAGCCAAGATGGGCGGGGGGACTCCTACGAGCAGTACTTC. This gives the protein CASSQDGRGDSYEQYF.

The chain links TRBV6-6 to TRBJ1-5; the D is unclear. The germline CDR1 and CDR2 sequences are MNHNY and SVGAGI (reference sequence). V was shortened by 8 bases and J by 10 bases, with 21 bases between the two germline ends. This CDR3 is built from 14 residues. The DNA for the CDR3 is TGTGCCAGCGGAGCCGACGTGGAGGATTTCCCCCAGCATTTT. This encodes CASGADVEDFPQHF.

This clonotype was observed a handful of times. The rearrangement joins TRBV12-3 or TRBV12-4 to TRBJ2-7, with 12 bases fitting TRBD1. This CDR3 has 15 residues. Trimming removed 8 bases from V and 0 bases from J; junction bases left unmatched: 5. The CDR3 sequence: CASGTGGSSSYEQYF. In DNA, the CDR3 is TGTGCCAGCGGGACAGGGGGCTCCAGCTCCTACGAGCAGTACTTC.

As concerns this clonotype: Since a much larger clone is just one base distant, this may be a read error. The V call is TRBV4-3, the J call TRBJ2-4; D not resolved. Matching the DNA end better, TRBJ2-7 makes the J call doubtful. Germline assignment: CDR1 LGHNA and CDR2 YSLEER. The CDR3 sequence is 14 residues long. Here the CDR3 reads CASSQGKSYYEQYF. The CDR3 DNA follows: TGCGCCAGCAGCCAAGGAAAGAGTTATTACGAGCAGTACTTC.

This sequence joins TRBV7-2 and TRBJ2-2; 14 bases match TRBD2. Germline CDR1 SGHTA, CDR2 FQGNSA. This CDR3 is 20 amino acids long. V lost 6 bases, J lost 2 bases, and 14 bases stayed unmatched. CDR3 bases: TGTGCCAGCAGGAAGCCGGGACTAGCGGGGGTTGTGGTAAACACCGGGGAGCTGTTTTTT. This sequence encodes CASRKPGLAGVVVNTGELFF. Complete variable domain (other parts from reference TRBV7-2 and TRBJ2-2): GAGVSQSPSNKVTEKGKDVELRCDPISGHTALYWYRQSLGQGLEFLIYFQGNSAPDKSGLPSDRFSAERTGGSVSTLTIQRTQQEDSAVYLCASRKPGLAGVVVNTGELFFGEGSRLTVL.

There are a few counts of this clonotype. The chain combines TRBV6-2 or TRBV6-3 with TRBJ2-5, with a weak D call TRBD2 (6 bases). This CDR3 has 15 residues. CDR1 is MNHEY and CDR2 is SVGEGT in the germline V gene. Trimming left V 2 bases short and J 5 bases short, with 15 bases between. CDR3 DNA sequence: TGTGCCAGCAGTTACGGGGACTCGATGAGGGAGACCCAGTACTTC. Translated, it gives CASSYGDSMRETQYF.

This clonotype was recorded at least ten times. The CDR3 region is CSAIGDSTYEQYF. DNA of the CDR3: TGCAGTGCTATCGGGGACTCCACCTACGAGCAGTACTTC. The chain combines TRBV20-1 with TRBJ2-7; the D gene is possibly TRBD2 (6 bases). The CDR3 runs to 13 residues. CDR1 and CDR2 (germline): DFQATT, SNEGSKA (reference sequence). Trimming left V 4 bases short and J 2 bases short, with 12 bases between.

This clonotype was counted only a few times. The chain carries TRBV6-1 and TRBJ2-1; 7 bases align to TRBD2. The CDR3 runs 16 residues. V was pared by 4 bases and J by 7 bases, with 13 bases of the junction left unmatched. Germline CDR1 and CDR2: MNHNS and SASEGT. CDR3 sequence: CASSARSGIGENEQFF. CDR3 DNA: TGTGCCAGCAGTGCCCGAAGCGGGATTGGAGAGAATGAGCAGTTCTTC.

Notes on this clonotype: The junction differs from germline at one of its ends, possibly a read error. The rearrangement joins TRBV6-5 to TRBJ2-7, with 7 bases that match TRBD1. The CDR3 is 14 amino acids. Germline CDR1 MNHEY, CDR2 SVGAGI. CDR3 residues: CTSRTLGQSYEQYF. As DNA, the CDR3 is TGTACCAGCAGAACCTTGGGACAGTCCTACGAGCAGTACTTC.